The clone carrying this T cell receptor beta chain was recorded once. The antigen is unknown. This CDR3 spans 13 amino acids. Germline CDR1 reads MGHRA; CDR2 reads YSYEKL. V dropped 2 bases and J dropped 5 bases, with 9 bases sitting between them. The source of the sample is a study of OX40 agonist ivuxolimab in advanced cancers. The wider study: While on treatment, patients had intravenous ivuxolimab at 0.01 to 10 mg/kg every 2 weeks. There were three patients with partial responses, one having hepatocellular carcinoma and two cutaneous melanoma. Patients with prior anti-PD-1, anti-PD-L1 or anti-CTLA-4 therapy were eligible; approximately 37% had some. Study observations and caveats: It was also the case that some nonresponders had low normalized T-cell clonal expansion.

Clones were sequenced by immunoSEQ multiplex PCR, and TCRdb holds only the in-frame ones, with some missing. The sample carries 50,000 or so clones, approximately 89% recorded once. This specimen consisted of CD4+ or CD8+ T cells sorted from blood, obtained in a trial of the OX40 agonist ivuxolimab. The rearrangement uses TRBV4-1 and TRBJ1-1; D is ambiguous. The source is an adult with an advanced solid tumor such as melanoma, head and neck, liver or kidney cancer. In DNA form, the CDR3 reads TGCGCCAGCAGCCAAATCTACGGAACTGAAGCTTTCTTT. Translated: CASSQIYGTEAFF.